This T cell receptor (beta chain) comes out of a study of blood T cell repertoires in COVID-19. Across the whole study: COVID-19 samples collected from the United States, Italy and Spain covered acute and convalescent phases. PBMCs, B-cell-depleted T cells, or T cells provided the cDNA or gDNA that made up the material.

Germline V CDR1 and CDR2: KGHSH, LQKENI. The CDR3 runs to 15 residues. The V gene lost 3 bases and the J gene lost 4 bases, with 15 bases spanning the gap. This clone showed up just once. Per the authors' pipeline: Reference gene primer amplification yielded estimated nucleated cell counts. Clones were sequenced by immunoSEQ multiplex PCR, and TCRdb holds only the in-frame ones, with some missing. Clone size and the V and J calls come from that table; the DNA yielded D and trimming. The sample lists 390,000 or so clones, over 80% occurring once. The rearrangement links TRBV18 to TRBJ1-2; maybe TRBD1 (6 bases). The sequenced sample consisted of PBMCs or T cells enriched from blood (not recorded which). The sequence was obtained from a woman aged 50 to 60 who had recovered from COVID-19. The CDR3 sequence: CASSPTGIPSYGYTF. The CDR3, as DNA: TGTGCCAGCTCACCCACAGGGATCCCCAGCTATGGCTACACCTTC.